This TCR beta chain was identified in a study of CD8 T cells in ankylosing spondylitis. J lost 5 bases, V lost 6 bases, and 11 bases had no gene match. This CDR3 is 16 amino acids long. The germline CDR1 and CDR2 sequences are MNHEY and SMNVEV (reference sequence). Whole-study findings and limits: Several highly homologous variants formed a TCR beta motif that appeared characteristic of ankylosing spondylitis blood. Prior literature has documented some motif variants in synovial fluid and blood from reactive arthritis.

Each CDR3 protein gets one entry after TCRdb re-called the 5' RACE reads with MiXCR. This table holds more than 300,000 distinct CDR3 sequences, roughly 10% found once. As for this clonotype: Its antigen is still unknown.

The material sequenced was blood, either unsorted or a sorted T cell fraction (not recorded which). The TCR sequence derives from a female donor with ankylosing spondylitis or in good health (not recorded which). The V and J genes are TRBV27 and TRBJ2-1; the match to TRBD1 covers 9 bases. This chain's CDR3 is CASSRDRGVSHNEQFF. CDR3 sequence (DNA): TGTGCCAGCAGCCGAGACAGGGGGGTTAGCCACAATGAGCAGTTCTTC.